This T cell receptor beta chain was identified during a study of blood T cell repertoires in COVID-19. Study overall: COVID-19 samples, acute and convalescent, were from the United States, Italy and Spain. T cells, B-cell-depleted T cells, or PBMCs supplied cDNA or gDNA.

In the original analysis: Estimates of nucleated cell counts were drawn from the amplification of reference gene primers. Profiling relied on immunoSEQ multiplex PCR, and the TCRdb table lists in-frame clones only, not all of them. The V and J calls and the clone size are those of that table, but D and trimming were determined from the DNA. There are about 220,000 clones in the sample; 65% to 85% occur only once, and approximately 2.9% lies in the top ten. Germline-derived CDR1 and CDR2 are MGHRA and YSYEKL. Trimming took 1 base from V and 8 from J, leaving 17 bases between them. The CDR3 contains 15 residues.

Sequencing was carried out using peripheral blood. The clonotype was recovered from a woman aged 30 to 39 who had recovered from COVID-19. V gene TRBV4-1 combines with J gene TRBJ1-1; D is perhaps TRBD1 (6 bases). This CDR3 is CASSQGGTTGPEAFF. CDR3 coding DNA: TGCGCCAGCAGCCAAGGTGGAACTACAGGGCCCGAAGCTTTCTTT.